This T cell receptor beta chain originates from a study of OX40 agonist ivuxolimab in advanced cancers. Study in general: Every 2 weeks, patients got intravenous ivuxolimab at one of six dose levels (0.01-10 mg/kg). Of the participants, roughly 40% had some prior anti-PD-1, anti-PD-L1 or anti-CTLA-4 therapy, which was allowed. Notes on the study in general: Dosing at 0.1 to 3.0 mg/kg was accompanied by clonal expansion of CD4+ and CD8+ blood T cells by week 6.

The method was immunoSEQ multiplex PCR; TCRdb's version includes in-frame clones alone and lacks a portion of them. The table has 80,000 or so clones, around 83% seen once. Trimming stripped 8 bases from V and 3 bases from J, with 14 bases between. The V gene's germline CDR1 is SGHAT and CDR2 FQNNGV. The CDR3 length is 14 residues. Worth noting for this clone: Its antigen is unidentified.

Autoimmune disease history or systemic immunosuppression meant exclusion. The chain carries TRBV11-2 and TRBJ1-3; perhaps TRBD1 as D (5 bases). Sequencing used CD4+ or CD8+ T cells sorted from blood, obtained in a trial of the OX40 agonist ivuxolimab. This sequence originates from an adult with an advanced solid tumor such as melanoma, head and neck, liver or kidney cancer. The CDR3 DNA is TGTGCCAGCGGGGCAGGGAGTAGTGGAAACACCATATATTTT. As protein: CASGAGSSGNTIYF.